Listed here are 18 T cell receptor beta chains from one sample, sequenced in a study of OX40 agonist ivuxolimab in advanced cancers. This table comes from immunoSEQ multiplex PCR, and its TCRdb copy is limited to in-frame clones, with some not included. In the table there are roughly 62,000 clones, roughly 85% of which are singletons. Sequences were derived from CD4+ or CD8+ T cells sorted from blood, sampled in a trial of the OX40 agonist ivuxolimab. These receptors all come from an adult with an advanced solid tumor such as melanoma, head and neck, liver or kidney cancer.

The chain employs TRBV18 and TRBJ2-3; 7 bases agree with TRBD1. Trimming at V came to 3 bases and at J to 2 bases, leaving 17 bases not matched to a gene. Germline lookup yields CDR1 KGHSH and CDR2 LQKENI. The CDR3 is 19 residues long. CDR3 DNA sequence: TGTGCCAGCTCACCGGACAGGTTTAGCGTCCTTTCCTACACAGATACGCAGTATTTT. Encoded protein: CASSPDRFSVLSYTDTQYF.

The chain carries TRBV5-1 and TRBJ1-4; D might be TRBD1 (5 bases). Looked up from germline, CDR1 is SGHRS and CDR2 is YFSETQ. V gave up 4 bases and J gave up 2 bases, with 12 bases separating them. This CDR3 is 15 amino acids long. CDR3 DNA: TGCGCCAGCAGCCGCCTGGGGGGGACTAATGAAAAACTGTTTTTT. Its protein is CASSRLGGTNEKLFF.

The CDR3 nucleotides read TGTGCCAGCAGTTACTCTTCTGGGGGTACCTACGAGCAGTACTTC. This gives the protein CASSYSSGGTYEQYF. V usage is TRBV6-5 and J usage is TRBJ2-7, with D possibly called TRBD1 or TRBD2 (5 bases each). Germline V gene lookup returns CDR1 MNHEY and CDR2 SVGAGI. This CDR3 comprises 15 residues. Trimming left V 0 bases short and J 2 bases short, with 11 bases between.

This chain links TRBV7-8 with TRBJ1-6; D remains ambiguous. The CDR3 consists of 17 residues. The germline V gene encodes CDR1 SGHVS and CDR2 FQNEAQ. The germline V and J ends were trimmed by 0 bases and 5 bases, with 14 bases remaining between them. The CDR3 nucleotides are TGTGCCAGCAGCTTAGCGAGGACCCAACGAAATAATTCACCCCTCCACTTT. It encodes CASSLARTQRNNSPLHF.

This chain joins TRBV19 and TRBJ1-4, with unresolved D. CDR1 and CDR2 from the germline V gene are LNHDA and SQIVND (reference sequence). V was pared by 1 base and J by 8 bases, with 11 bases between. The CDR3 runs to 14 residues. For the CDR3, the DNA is TGTGCCAGTAGTATAGGAGGGATGGGGGAAAAACTGTTTTTT. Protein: CASSIGGMGEKLFF. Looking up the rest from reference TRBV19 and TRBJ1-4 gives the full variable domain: DGGITQSPKYLFRKEGQNVTLSCEQNLNHDAMYWYRQDPGQGLRLIYYSQIVNDFQKGDIAEGYSVSREKKESFPLTVTSAQKNPTAFYLCASSIGGMGEKLFFGSGTQLSVL.

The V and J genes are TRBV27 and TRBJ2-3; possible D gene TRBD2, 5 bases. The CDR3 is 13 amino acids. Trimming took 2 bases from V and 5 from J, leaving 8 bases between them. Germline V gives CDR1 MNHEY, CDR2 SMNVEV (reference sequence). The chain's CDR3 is CASSLRDGDTQYF. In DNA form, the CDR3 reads TGTGCCAGCAGTTTACGGGATGGAGATACGCAGTATTTT.

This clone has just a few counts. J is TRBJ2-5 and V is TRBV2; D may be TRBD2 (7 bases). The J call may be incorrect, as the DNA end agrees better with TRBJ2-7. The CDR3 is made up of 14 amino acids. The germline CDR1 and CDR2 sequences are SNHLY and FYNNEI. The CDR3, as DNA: TGTGCCAGCCTGCGGGGGCTCAGCTCCTACGAGCAGTACTTC. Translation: CASLRGLSSYEQYF.

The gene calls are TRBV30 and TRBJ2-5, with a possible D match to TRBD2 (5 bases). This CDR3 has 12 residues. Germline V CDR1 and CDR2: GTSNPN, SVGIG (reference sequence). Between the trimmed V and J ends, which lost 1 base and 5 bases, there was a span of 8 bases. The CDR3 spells CAWSGGSETQYF. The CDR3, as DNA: TGTGCCTGGAGTGGTGGGAGTGAGACCCAGTACTTC. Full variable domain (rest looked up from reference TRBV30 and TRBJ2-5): SQTIHQWPATLVQPVGSPLSLECTVEGTSNPNLYWYRQAAGRGLQLLFYSVGIGQISSEVPQNLSASRPQDRQFILSSKKLLLSDSGFYLCAWSGGSETQYFGPGTRLLVL.

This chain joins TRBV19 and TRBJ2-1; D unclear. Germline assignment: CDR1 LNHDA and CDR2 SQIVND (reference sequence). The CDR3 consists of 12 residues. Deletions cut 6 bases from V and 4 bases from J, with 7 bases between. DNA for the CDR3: TGTGCCAGTAGAGCCAGATACAATGAGCAGTTCTTC. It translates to CASRARYNEQFF.

The CDR3 region has the DNA TGCGCCAGCAGGGCCGGCAGAGGCAATGAGCAGTTCTTC. As protein: CASRAGRGNEQFF. This chain uses TRBV5-1 with TRBJ2-1, with unresolved D. V shed 5 bases and J shed 6 bases, with 12 bases lying between them. This CDR3 has 13 amino acids. CDR1 and CDR2 from the germline V gene are SGHRS and YFSETQ.

The CDR3 loop is CASSGQGRGNEQFF. CDR3 DNA sequence: TGTGCCAGCAGCGGACAGGGAAGAGGCAATGAGCAGTTCTTC. The chain carries TRBV9 and TRBJ2-1; 7 bases are shared with TRBD1. The CDR3 sequence is 14 residues long. Germline V gene lookup returns CDR1 SGDLS and CDR2 YYNGEE. Trimming at V came to 3 bases and at J to 6 bases, leaving 6 bases not matched to a gene.

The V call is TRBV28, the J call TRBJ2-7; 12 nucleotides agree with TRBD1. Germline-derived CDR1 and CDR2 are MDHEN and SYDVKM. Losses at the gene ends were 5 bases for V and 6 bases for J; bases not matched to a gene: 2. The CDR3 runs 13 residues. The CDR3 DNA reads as TGTGCCAGCAGTCGGGACAGGGGGCTCGAGCAGTACTTC. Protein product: CASSRDRGLEQYF.

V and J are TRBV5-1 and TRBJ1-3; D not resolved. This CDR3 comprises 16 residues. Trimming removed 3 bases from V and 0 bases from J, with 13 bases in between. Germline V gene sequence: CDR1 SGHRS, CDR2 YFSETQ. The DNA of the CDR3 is TGCGCCAGCAGCTCTTCGGCGACGTCCTCTGGAAACACCATATATTTT. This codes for CASSSSATSSGNTIYF.

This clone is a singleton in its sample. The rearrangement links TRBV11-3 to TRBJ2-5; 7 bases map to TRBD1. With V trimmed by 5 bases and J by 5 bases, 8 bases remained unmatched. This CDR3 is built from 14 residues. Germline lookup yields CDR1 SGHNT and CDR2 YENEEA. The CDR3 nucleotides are TGTGCCAGCAGCCGGACAGGCAATCACGAGACCCAGTACTTC. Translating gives CASSRTGNHETQYF.

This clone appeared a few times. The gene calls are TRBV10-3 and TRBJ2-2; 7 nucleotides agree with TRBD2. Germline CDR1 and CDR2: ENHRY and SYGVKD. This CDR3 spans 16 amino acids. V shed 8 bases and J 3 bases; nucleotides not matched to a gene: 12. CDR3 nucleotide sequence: TGTGCCATCCGGGGAGGGGCGGGAGTGCACACCGGGGAGCTGTTTTTT. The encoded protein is CAIRGGAGVHTGELFF.

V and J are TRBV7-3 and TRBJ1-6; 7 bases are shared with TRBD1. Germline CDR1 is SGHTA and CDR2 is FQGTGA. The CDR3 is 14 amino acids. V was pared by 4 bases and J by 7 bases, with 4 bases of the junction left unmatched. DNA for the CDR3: TGTGCCAGCAGCTCGGGACAGTGGAATTCACCCCTCCACTTT. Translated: CASSSGQWNSPLHF.

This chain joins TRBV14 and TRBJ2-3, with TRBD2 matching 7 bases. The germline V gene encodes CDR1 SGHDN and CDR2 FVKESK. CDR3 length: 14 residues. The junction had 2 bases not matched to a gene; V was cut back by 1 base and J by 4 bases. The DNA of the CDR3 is TGTGCCAGCAGCCAAGGCACTAGCGCAGATACGCAGTATTTT. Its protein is CASSQGTSADTQYF.

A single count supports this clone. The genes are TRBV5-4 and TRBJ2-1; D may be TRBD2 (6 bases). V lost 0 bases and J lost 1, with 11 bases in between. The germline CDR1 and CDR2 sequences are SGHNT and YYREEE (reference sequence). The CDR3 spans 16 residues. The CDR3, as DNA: TGTGCCAGCAGCTTGGGGCGGGGTGGGTCCTACAATGAGCAGTTCTTC. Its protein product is CASSLGRGGSYNEQFF. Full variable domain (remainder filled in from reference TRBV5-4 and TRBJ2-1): ETGVTQSPTHLIKTRGQQVTLRCSSQSGHNTVSWYQQALGQGPQFIFQYYREEENGRGNFPPRFSGLQFPNYSSELNVNALELDDSALYLCASSLGRGGSYNEQFFGPGTRLTVL.